The present T cell receptor beta chain was sequenced within a study of cytomegalovirus exposure and HLA in healthy donors. The PCR ran on 60 Vbeta and 13 Jbeta primers. Profiling relied on immunoSEQ multiplex PCR, and the TCRdb table lists in-frame clones only, not all of them. The table gives about 130,000 clones; the top ten clones make up about 1.4% of it. CDR3 length: 14 amino acids. The trim removed 4 bases at V and 7 bases at J, leaving 9 bases unmatched. Germline V lookup: CDR1 SGHDN, CDR2 FVKESK. The sample taken for sequencing was PBMCs. The sequence derives from a middle-aged woman in good health and CMV-seronegative. The chain links TRBV14 to TRBJ2-7; TRBD2 matches 8 bases. The CDR3 sequence is CASSRTGGGMEQYV. CDR3 nucleotide sequence: TGTGCCAGCAGCCGCACCGGGGGGGGAATGGAGCAGTACGTC.